Listed here are 16 T cell receptor beta chains from one sample, sequenced in a study of cytomegalovirus exposure and HLA in healthy donors. This PCR relied on a set of 60 Vbeta primers and 13 Jbeta primers. Clones were read by immunoSEQ multiplex PCR, and TCRdb kept only the in-frame ones, dropping some. The sample carries 100,000 to 150,000 clones, around 85% recorded once. Input material: PBMCs. Receptors were obtained from a boy under 18 in good health and CMV-seronegative.

This clone has a handful of counts. The V gene is TRBV5-1, the J gene TRBJ1-1; D may be TRBD1 (5 bases). The V gene's germline CDR1 is SGHRS and CDR2 YFSETQ. The CDR3 runs 17 residues. The V gene lost 3 bases and the J gene lost 1 base, with 19 bases spanning the gap. CDR3 coding DNA: TGCGCCAGCAGCTCCCAGGGAGGGGCGCGGAGGAACACTGAAGCTTTCTTT. Translated, it gives CASSSQGGARRNTEAFF.

This rearrangement joins TRBV4-1 to TRBJ2-7; D may be TRBD1 (5 bases). The germline CDR1 and CDR2 sequences are MGHRA and YSYEKL. Trimming removed 1 base from V and 0 bases from J, with 7 bases in between. The CDR3 sequence is 14 residues long. CDR3 coding DNA: TGCGCCAGCAGCCAAGCCAGGGACTCCTACGAGCAGTACTTC. Its translation: CASSQARDSYEQYF.

The chain is built from TRBV6-1 and TRBJ2-1, with D possibly TRBD2 on 6 matching bases. Germline values: CDR1 MNHNS, CDR2 SASEGT. The V gene lost 4 bases and the J gene lost 7 bases, with 14 bases spanning the gap. The CDR3 loop spans 14 amino acids. CDR3 in DNA: TGTGCCAGCAGTGTTGATCCTAGCGCAAATGAGCAGTTCTTC. Translated: CASSVDPSANEQFF.

The CDR3 nucleotides read TGTGCCAGCAGCTCCACAGACAGGTCGACTGAAGCTTTCTTT. Translation: CASSSTDRSTEAFF. V and J are TRBV7-9 and TRBJ1-1; perhaps TRBD1 as D (6 bases). This CDR3 has 14 residues. Germline CDR1 and CDR2: SEHNR and FQNEAQ (reference sequence). Trimming removed 4 bases from V and 5 bases from J, with 14 bases in between.

The chain employs TRBV5-6 and TRBJ1-1; TRBD1 matches 7 bases. V shed 3 bases and J 5 bases; nucleotides not matched to a gene: 7. The CDR3 has 14 residues. Germline V gene sequence: CDR1 SGHDT, CDR2 YYEEEE. CDR3 loop: CASSSTGRRTEAFF. CDR3 sequence (DNA): TGTGCCAGCAGCTCGACAGGGCGGCGGACTGAAGCTTTCTTT.

The rearrangement joins TRBV5-8 to TRBJ2-7, with 9 nucleotides matching TRBD1. Germline values: CDR1 SGHTS, CDR2 YDEGEE. The CDR3 is 15 amino acids. Trimming removed 5 bases from V and 2 bases from J; junction bases left unmatched: 8. CDR3 sequence (DNA): TGTGCCAGCAGGAAACCGGGACAGGGAGCCTACGAGCAGTACTTC. The encoded protein is CASRKPGQGAYEQYF. Filled out from reference TRBV5-8 and TRBJ2-7, the complete variable domain reads EAGVTQSPTHLIKTRGQQATLRCSPISGHTSVYWYQQALGLGLQFLLWYDEGEERNRGNFPPRFSGRQFPNYSSELNVNALELEDSALYLCASRKPGQGAYEQYFGPGTRLTVT.

Notes on this clone: The same CDR3 arises from other DNA sequences in this sample as well. The chain combines TRBV4-1 with TRBJ2-3; 8 bases map to TRBD2. V shed 3 bases, J shed 2 bases, and the junction held 7 bases outside the gene matches. The CDR3 covers 16 residues. CDR1 MGHRA and CDR2 YSYEKL come from the germline V gene. The CDR3 nucleotides are TGCGCCAGCAGCCAGACTGAGCGGGAGTACACAGATACGCAGTATTTT. Residues: CASSQTEREYTDTQYF.

The rearrangement joins TRBV7-2 to TRBJ1-1; a weak D match, TRBD1 (5 bases). V lost 5 bases to trimming and J lost 8 bases, with 15 bases between them. Germline CDR1 is SGHTA and CDR2 is FQGNSA. CDR3 length: 13 residues. This CDR3 reads CASSAPGTREAFF. CDR3 DNA: TGTGCCAGCAGCGCTCCCGGGACTAGAGAAGCTTTCTTT.

This chain joins TRBV4-3 and TRBJ1-1; possibly TRBD1 for D (5 bases). Trimming cost V 5 bases and J 1 base, with 11 bases left between them. Germline loops: CDR1 LGHNA, CDR2 YSLEER. The CDR3 totals 14 residues. CDR3 in amino acids: CASSYGTGNTEAFF. For the CDR3, the DNA is TGCGCCAGCAGCTATGGAACAGGGAACACTGAAGCTTTCTTT.

The chain employs TRBV6-6 and TRBJ1-1; 7 bases are shared with TRBD1. J gave up 1 base and V 8 bases, and 7 bases lay outside the gene matches. The germline V gene encodes CDR1 MNHNY and CDR2 SVGAGI (reference sequence). This CDR3 is built from 14 residues. CDR3 sequence reads: CASVQGGPNTEAFF. The CDR3 DNA reads TGTGCCAGCGTCCAAGGGGGCCCGAACACTGAAGCTTTCTTT.

The chain has TRBV27 and TRBJ1-6; D gene unclear. Germline-derived CDR1 and CDR2 are MNHEY and SMNVEV (reference sequence). This CDR3 comprises 16 residues. Trimming stripped 2 bases from V and 6 bases from J, with 14 bases between. The CDR3 nucleotides read TGTGCCAGCAGTTTAGGAGGCGGCACCATTAATTCACCCCTCCACTTT. It codes for CASSLGGGTINSPLHF.

This chain connects TRBV19 to TRBJ1-5; 7 nucleotides match TRBD1. V lost 5 bases, J lost 3 bases, and 10 bases stayed unmatched. The CDR3 covers 16 residues. The germline V gene has CDR1 LNHDA and CDR2 SQIVND (reference sequence). Here the CDR3 DNA reads TGTGCCAGTAGTTCTCCGGGACAGTTAATCAATCAGCCCCAGCATTTT. Translated: CASSSPGQLINQPQHF.

This clone has just one count. The chain uses TRBV9 and TRBJ1-3; the D is unclear. CDR1 is SGDLS, CDR2 YYNGEE, per germline. This CDR3 comprises 14 residues. Deletions cut 0 bases from V and 4 bases from J, with 8 bases between. DNA for the CDR3: TGTGCCAGCAGCGTAGTAGCGTTCGGAAACACCATATATTTT. Amino acid sequence: CASSVVAFGNTIYF.

This clone turned up a few times. In DNA, the CDR3 is TGCGCCAGCAGCTTAGGGACAGCAAACACTGAAGCTTTCTTT. It translates to CASSLGTANTEAFF. The rearrangement links TRBV5-1 to TRBJ1-1; 7 nucleotides line up with TRBD1. Trimming at V came to 2 bases and at J to 2 bases, leaving 3 bases not matched to a gene. The CDR3 totals 14 residues. Germline V CDR1 and CDR2: SGHRS, YFSETQ.

V is TRBV2 and J is TRBJ2-7, with 9 bases aligning to TRBD2. Losses at the gene ends were 7 bases for V and 0 bases for J; bases not matched to a gene: 4. The CDR3 is 14 amino acids. CDR1 and CDR2 from the germline V gene are SNHLY and FYNNEI. The CDR3 loop reads CASIDSGSSYEQYF. The DNA of the CDR3 is TGTGCCAGCATCGATAGCGGGAGCTCCTACGAGCAGTACTTC.

The chain combines TRBV14 with TRBJ2-7; the D is unclear. The CDR3 has 11 residues. The germline V and J ends were trimmed by 4 bases and 3 bases, with 4 bases remaining between them. Germline V gives CDR1 SGHDN, CDR2 FVKESK. CDR3 protein: CASSLSYEQYF. The CDR3 coding sequence is TGTGCCAGCAGCCTCAGCTACGAGCAGTACTTC.